The rows below give T cell receptor beta chains drawn from one sample of a study of cytomegalovirus exposure and HLA in healthy donors. Libraries were prepared by immunoSEQ multiplex PCR; TCRdb keeps only in-frame clonotypes and omits some of them. Of under 200,000 clones in the sample, over 70% were seen once. The sample taken for sequencing was PBMCs. The receptor set was obtained from a man in his fifties in good health and CMV-seronegative. CDR3s include the opening cysteine and the closing phenylalanine or tryptophan. A D gene is named only where the DNA matches it firmly. The size entry is marked missing in some rows and otherwise reads once, few, many or a size class.

12 | TRBJ1-5 | TRBV7-9 | once | - | TGTGCCAGCAGCTTAGGGCAATCGCCCCAGCATTTT | CASSLGQSPQHF
15 | TRBJ1-6 | TRBV25-1 | - | - | TGTGCCAGCAGTCCCCGGACCGGGGGGTTTTCACCCCTCCACTTT | CASSPRTGGFSPLHF
14 | TRBJ2-7 | TRBV7-9 | - | - | TGTGCCAGCAGCTTAGAAACGAAGCCCCACGAGCAGTACTTC | CASSLETKPHEQYF
14 | TRBJ1-6 | TRBV9 | - | TRBD1 | TGTGCCAGCAGCCCGACAGGGGCAAATTCACCCCTCCACTTT | CASSPTGANSPLHF
15 | TRBJ1-5 | TRBV7-2 | - | - | TGTGCCAGCAGCCTAAGACAAGGGACATTTCAGCCCCAGCATTTT | CASSLRQGTFQPQHF
14 | TRBJ2-7 | TRBV7-2 | - | TRBD2 | TGTGCCAGCAGCGTTACTAGCGGTCCCTACGAGCAGTACTTC | CASSVTSGPYEQYF
15 | TRBJ2-7 | TRBV19 | - | TRBD2 | TGTGCCAGTAGTCCCCGGGTAGCGGGGGCCTACGCGCAGTACTTC | CASSPRVAGAYAQYF
15 | TRBJ2-5 | TRBV13 | - | TRBD2 | TGTGCCAGCAGGGAGCGGGGGAGGTCAATTGAGACCCAGTACTTC | CASRERGRSIETQYF
11 | TRBJ2-7 | TRBV10-1 | - | - | TGCGCCAGCAGTGATGGAGGGGAGCAGTACTTC | CASSDGGEQYF
15 | TRBJ1-5 | TRBV15 | - | - | TGTGCCACCAGCGTCCGGGAGGGCCTCAATCAGCCCCAGCATTTT | CATSVREGLNQPQHF
16 | TRBJ2-2 | TRBV4-2 | - | - | TGTGCCAGCAGCCAAGATTTGGGGGGGGCGACCGGGGAGCTGTTTTTT | CASSQDLGGATGELFF
19 | TRBJ2-7 | TRBV5-1 | - | - | TGCGCCAGCAGACTGGGCCCAACAAGATCGGGGGACCGAGCCTACGAGCAGTACTTC | CASRLGPTRSGDRAYEQYF
18 | TRBJ2-4 | TRBV7-2 | - | TRBD1 | TGTGCCAGCAGCTTAGTGGGGACAGCGATTCGGGCCAAAAACATTCAGTACTTC | CASSLVGTAIRAKNIQYF
11 | TRBJ1-2 | TRBV19 | - | - | TGTGCCAGTAGGACGGGATGGTACTACACCTTC | CASRTGWYYTF
15 | TRBJ2-1 | TRBV5-6 | - | TRBD2 | TGTGCCAGCAGCTCCGCCCGACTAGCGTCAAATGAGCAGTTCTTC | CASSSARLASNEQFF
11 | TRBJ1-1 | TRBV7-2 | - | - | TGTGCCAGCAGCCTACAGCCGGAAGCTTTCTTT | CASSLQPEAFF
16 | TRBJ1-3 | TRBV7-2 | - | TRBD1 | TGTGCCAGCAGCTTGCAGGGACAGCTCTCTGGAAACACCATATATTTT | CASSLQGQLSGNTIYF
12 | TRBJ2-4 | TRBV30 | - | - | TGTGCCTGGAGTAAGGGGCTGGACATTCAGTACTTC | CAWSKGLDIQYF
14 | TRBJ2-5 | TRBV4-3 | - | - | TGCGCCAGCAGCCAAGGGACATCGGGAGAGACCCAGTACTTC | CASSQGTSGETQYF
15 | TRBJ2-1 | TRBV11-2 | - | - | TGTGCCAGCAGCTTCTCTAGGAGCTCCTACAATGAGCAGTTCTTC | CASSFSRSSYNEQFF
14 | TRBJ1-1 | TRBV15 | - | TRBD1 | TGTGCCACCAGCGTCGGGACAGGGAACACTGAAGCTTTCTTT | CATSVGTGNTEAFF
14 | TRBJ2-5 | TRBV7-2 | - | - | TGTGCCAGCAGCCCATTTCTACGACAAGAGACCCAGTACTTC | CASSPFLRQETQYF
13 | TRBJ1-2 | TRBV7-3 | - | TRBD1 | TGTGCCAGCAGCTCGGACAGGGGGTTCGGCTACACCTTC | CASSSDRGFGYTF
13 | TRBJ1-1 | TRBV15 | - | - | TGTGCCACCTCCGGACAACTGAACACTGAAGCTTTCTTT | CATSGQLNTEAFF
16 | TRBJ1-5 | TRBV6-7 | once | - | TGTGCCAGCAGCCCCCGAGGAGCGAGGGACTCATGGCCCCAGCATTTT | CASSPRGARDSWPQHF
13 | TRBJ1-2 | TRBV6-5 | once | - | TGTGCCAGCAGATCTTACCAGGTGGGTGGCTACACCTTC | CASRSYQVGGYTF
13 | TRBJ1-1 | TRBV14 | - | TRBD1 | TGTGCCAGCAAAGGACAGGGTTTCACTGAAGCTTTCTTT | CASKGQGFTEAFF
14 | TRBJ1-5 | TRBV7-6 | - | TRBD1 | TGTGCCAGTTCGACAGGGTCAGGAGGTCAGCCCCAGCATTTT | CASSTGSGGQPQHF
10 | TRBJ2-5 | TRBV20-1 | - | - | TGCAGTGCTAGGGAGGAGACCCAGTACTTC | CSAREETQYF
16 | TRBJ2-2 | TRBV7-6 | once | TRBD1 | TGTGCCAGCAGCCCGCTGGGACAGGGGACAACCGGGGAGCTGTTTTTT | CASSPLGQGTTGELFF